What follows are 26 T cell receptor beta chains derived from one specimen sequenced in a study of cytomegalovirus exposure and HLA in healthy donors (dated by TCRdb to about 2017). The library was obtained by the immunoSEQ multiplex PCR assay. The table comes from immuneACCESS by way of TCRdb, which keeps in-frame sequences with V and J called. Part of the clones is missing from these tables; in studies checked, under half for an unresolved V gene and the rest for unknown reasons. In this sample the table shows tens of thousands of clones, 85% to 95% of which occur a single time. The top ten hold 1.4% of the sample. The specimen was PBMCs. The origin of the receptors is a man between 18 and 35 years old in good health and CMV-seronegative.

The genes are TRBV7-3 and TRBJ1-1; no reliable D call. This CDR3 has 13 residues. With 4 bases removed from V and 3 bases from J, the gap between germline ends came to 9 bases. CDR1 SGHTA and CDR2 FQGTGA come from the germline V gene. CDR3 sequence reads: CASSYTIDTEAFF. Here the CDR3 DNA reads TGTGCCAGCAGCTATACAATTGACACTGAAGCTTTCTTT. The whole variable domain, remainder taken from reference TRBV7-3 and TRBJ1-1, is GAGVSQTPSNKVTEKGKYVELRCDPISGHTALYWYRQSLGQGPEFLIYFQGTGAADDSGLPNDRFFAVRPEGSVSTLKIQRTERGDSAVYLCASSYTIDTEAFFGQGTRLTVV.

The rearrangement uses TRBV6-7 and TRBJ2-2; 10 bases are shared with TRBD2. TRBV6-7 is flagged as an ORF with uncertain function. The CDR3 length is 18 residues. With V trimmed by 2 bases and J by 0 bases, 6 bases remained unmatched. The CDR3 region is CASSYDGTSEANTGELFF. CDR3 nucleotide sequence: TGTGCCAGCAGTTACGATGGGACTAGCGAGGCGAACACCGGGGAGCTGTTTTTT.

The chain recombines TRBV19 with TRBJ2-2; 7 positions agree with TRBD1. The V segment lost 7 bases and the J segment 1 base; nucleotides outside the gene matches: 3. Germline CDR1 and CDR2: LNHDA and SQIVND (reference sequence). There are 14 residues in the CDR3. CDR3 residues: CASKGAGNTGELFF. The CDR3 coding sequence is TGTGCCAGTAAGGGGGCAGGGAACACCGGGGAGCTGTTTTTT.

In this sample, this clone turned up once. The gene calls are TRBV6-1 and TRBJ1-2; the D gene is possibly TRBD1 (6 bases). The V end lost 7 bases, the J end lost 3 bases, and 15 bases lay between the germline ends. The CDR3 extends over 14 amino acids. The V gene's germline CDR1 is MNHNS and CDR2 SASEGT. CDR3 sequence (DNA): TGTGCCAGCACCGCGGGGGCGCTGGACTATGGCTACACCTTC. Translation gives CASTAGALDYGYTF.

Points on this clone: Additional DNA sequences in this sample encode the identical CDR3. CDR3 amino acids: CASTLTAVVADTQYF. The CDR3 DNA reads TGCGCCAGCACTCTTACGGCGGTCGTAGCAGATACGCAGTATTTT. This chain links TRBV5-1 with TRBJ2-3; D gene uncertain. V dropped 6 bases and J dropped 4 bases, with 18 bases sitting between them. CDR1 is SGHRS and CDR2 is YFSETQ in the germline V gene. This CDR3 contains 15 residues.

The sample holds a few counts of this clone. This chain links TRBV10-3 with TRBJ2-2; 7 nucleotides line up with TRBD1. CDR1 ENHRY and CDR2 SYGVKD come from the germline V gene. CDR3 length: 14 amino acids. The V segment lost 6 bases and the J segment 4 bases; nucleotides outside the gene matches: 5. In nucleotides, the CDR3 is TGTGCCATCAGGACAGGGATGGGCACCGGGGAGCTGTTTTTT. This codes for CAIRTGMGTGELFF.

The rearrangement uses TRBV19 and TRBJ1-2; D perhaps matches TRBD1 (5 bases). The CDR3 totals 11 residues. Trimming removed 5 bases at V and 8 bases at J, with 9 bases between. The germline gives CDR1 LNHDA, CDR2 SQIVND (reference sequence). The CDR3 is CASSAGYGYTF. CDR3 in DNA: TGTGCCAGTAGTGCAGGGTACGGCTACACCTTC.

The rearrangement uses TRBV5-1 and TRBJ2-7; D perhaps matches TRBD1 (6 bases). V lost 5 bases and J 6 bases, leaving 21 bases between the germline ends. This CDR3 region has 15 residues. CDR1 and CDR2 (germline): SGHRS, YFSETQ. The CDR3 DNA follows: TGCGCCAGCAGGACCGCCTACAGGGATCCTTCCGAGCAGTACTTC. This encodes CASRTAYRDPSEQYF.

The gene calls are TRBV4-1 and TRBJ2-7, with a tentative D call TRBD1 (5 bases). Germline V gene data show CDR1 as MGHRA and CDR2 as YSYEKL. The CDR3 has 14 amino acids. Trimming left V 11 bases short and J 7 bases short, with 24 bases between. The DNA for the CDR3 is TGCGCCGCAGGCGGCTGGTTGGGGCGGAAAGAGCAGTACTTC. Residues: CAAGGWLGRKEQYF.

The chain uses TRBV18 and TRBJ1-2; 7 bases agree with TRBD1. CDR1 and CDR2 (germline): KGHSH, LQKENI. The CDR3 runs to 14 residues. Trimming took 8 bases from V and 1 from J; bases not matched to a gene: 7. This CDR3 reads CASHAGTVNYGYTF. In DNA, the CDR3 is TGTGCCAGCCACGCCGGGACAGTTAACTATGGCTACACCTTC.

Here the CDR3 reads CASSPDGQGRTYEQYF. CDR3 nucleotides: TGTGCCAGCAGCCCCGATGGACAGGGGAGGACCTACGAGCAGTACTTC. This chain joins TRBV7-3 and TRBJ2-7; TRBD1 matches 9 bases. Germline CDR1 is SGHTA and CDR2 is FQGTGA. The J segment lost 2 bases and the V segment lost 5 bases, leaving 10 bases of the junction unmatched. The CDR3 has 16 amino acids.

Points on this clone: A junction end diverges from the germline sequence, so it may reflect a read error. This chain uses TRBV5-1 with TRBJ1-1, with TRBD1 matching 7 bases. The germline V gene has CDR1 SGHRS and CDR2 YFSETQ. The CDR3 has 15 amino acids. CDR3 in amino acids: CANSLAGTANTEAFF. CDR3 DNA sequence: TGCGCCAACAGCTTGGCCGGGACAGCGAACACTGAAGCTTTCTTT.

CDR3 sequence (DNA): TGTGCCAGCAGCGTAGAAAGAGAGACGCAGTATTTT. The encoded protein is CASSVERETQYF. The chain recombines TRBV9 with TRBJ2-3; D remains unclear. Trimming removed 0 bases at V and 9 bases at J, with 8 bases between. CDR3 length equals 12 residues. The germline V gene has CDR1 SGDLS and CDR2 YYNGEE.

The chain is built from TRBV7-6 and TRBJ2-1, with a tentative D call TRBD1 (6 bases). Germline lookup yields CDR1 SGHVS and CDR2 FNYEAQ. The V gene lost 5 bases and the J gene lost 0 bases, with 20 bases spanning the gap. The CDR3 consists of 18 residues. The CDR3, as DNA: TGTGCCAGCAGCCTAAGGGGGTCGGGGTATAGCTCCTACAATGAGCAGTTCTTC. Amino acids: CASSLRGSGYSSYNEQFF.

The chain has TRBV2 and TRBJ2-7, with TRBD2 identical over 7 bases. Germline CDR1 and CDR2: SNHLY and FYNNEI. This CDR3 spans 13 amino acids. Germline trimming cut 6 bases from V and 5 bases from J; bases unmatched to any gene: 7. The CDR3 sequence: CASRPGGSDEQYF. CDR3 sequence (DNA): TGTGCCAGCAGACCCGGCGGGAGCGACGAGCAGTACTTC.

The rearrangement joins TRBV5-4 to TRBJ1-4; D might be TRBD1 (6 bases). V shed 6 bases and J shed 8 bases, with 17 bases lying between them. This CDR3 is built from 14 residues. CDR1 SGHNT and CDR2 YYREEE come from the germline V gene (reference sequence). The DNA for the CDR3 is TGTGCCAGCACCGATTCGGGGGGCAGAGAAAAACTGTTTTTT. The encoded protein is CASTDSGGREKLFF.

The V call is TRBV9, the J call TRBJ2-7; TRBD1 aligns across 8 bases. The CDR3 loop spans 16 amino acids. The germline V gene encodes CDR1 SGDLS and CDR2 YYNGEE. Trimming took 0 bases from V and 2 from J; bases not matched to a gene: 7. As DNA, the CDR3 is TGTGCCAGCAGCGTAGGCCCCGGACAGGGCACCTACGAGCAGTACTTC. Amino acids: CASSVGPGQGTYEQYF.

CDR3 in DNA: TGTGCCAGCAGTTTTCCGGCAGGGTGGCAAGAGACCCAGTACTTC. Translating it yields CASSFPAGWQETQYF. The chain has TRBV28 and TRBJ2-5; D is possibly TRBD1 (5 bases). Germline V gene data show CDR1 as MDHEN and CDR2 as SYDVKM. Trimming shortened V by 3 bases and J by 2 bases, and 13 bases separated the two germline ends. CDR3 length equals 15 residues.

The V call is TRBV11-2, the J call TRBJ2-2; a weak D match, TRBD1 (5 bases). V shed 7 bases and J shed 4 bases, with 19 bases lying between them. CDR1 and CDR2 (germline): SGHAT, FQNNGV. This CDR3 region has 16 residues. CDR3 nucleotide sequence: TGTGCCAGCACGCCAGGGTTGTTAGGGGCCACCGGGGAGCTGTTTTTT. As protein: CASTPGLLGATGELFF.

The chain joins TRBV6-5 to TRBJ2-1; tentative D call: TRBD2 (7 bases). This CDR3 spans 14 amino acids. CDR1 and CDR2 (germline): MNHEY, SVGAGI. V was trimmed by 6 bases and J by 8 bases, leaving 17 bases between them. In DNA, the CDR3 is TGTGCCAGCAGCCCATTGGGGGGGGCTGATGAGCAGTTCTTC. Translated, it gives CASSPLGGADEQFF.

The chain has TRBV6-4 and TRBJ2-3, with a weak D call TRBD1 (5 bases). V lost 3 bases and J 4 bases, leaving 17 bases between the germline ends. Germline CDR1 reads MRHNA; CDR2 reads SNTAGT. The CDR3 has 16 amino acids. For the CDR3, the DNA is TGTGCCAGCAGTGAAACCACGGCCACAGGACCAGATACGCAGTATTTT. This encodes CASSETTATGPDTQYF.

The chain couples TRBV5-1 to TRBJ2-3; 7 nucleotides align to TRBD1. The germline gives CDR1 SGHRS, CDR2 YFSETQ. The CDR3 contains 14 residues. Losses at the gene ends were 4 bases for V and 6 bases for J; bases not matched to a gene: 8. The CDR3 DNA is TGCGCCAGCAGCCCGACGACAGGGACGGATACGCAGTATTTT. Protein sequence: CASSPTTGTDTQYF.

The V call is TRBV6-5, the J call TRBJ2-1; tentative D call: TRBD2 (5 bases). V lost 5 bases to trimming and J lost 1 base, with 12 bases between them. CDR1 is MNHEY, CDR2 SVGAGI, per germline. The CDR3 is made up of 15 amino acids. CDR3 protein: CASSAASSSYNEQFF. The CDR3 DNA reads TGTGCCAGCAGTGCTGCTAGCAGTTCCTACAATGAGCAGTTCTTC.

This sequence joins TRBV7-2 and TRBJ1-1; the match to TRBD1 covers 11 bases. Germline V lookup: CDR1 SGHTA, CDR2 FQGNSA. V dropped 4 bases and J dropped 10; count of bases not matched to a gene: 5. CDR3 size: 13 residues. Here the CDR3 reads CASSSRDRGAAFF. As DNA, the CDR3 is TGTGCCAGCAGCTCGAGGGACAGGGGGGCAGCTTTCTTT.

This rearrangement joins TRBV18 to TRBJ2-1; 12 bases match TRBD2. This CDR3 has 19 amino acids. The V gene's germline CDR1 is KGHSH and CDR2 LQKENI. The V and J ends lost 1 base and 7 bases, in that order; junction bases with no gene match: 14. The CDR3 sequence is CASSPLLAGGSGVGNEQFF. Written as DNA, the CDR3 is TGTGCCAGCTCACCACTACTAGCGGGAGGCTCTGGGGTTGGGAATGAGCAGTTCTTC.

This chain links TRBV11-2 with TRBJ1-2; 10 positions match TRBD1. V gave up 3 bases and J gave up 5 bases; unmatched junction bases: 6. The CDR3 runs to 15 residues. Germline lookup yields CDR1 SGHAT and CDR2 FQNNGV. The CDR3 is CASSFSGTGVYGYTF. The CDR3 DNA sequence: TGTGCCAGCAGCTTCTCCGGGACAGGGGTTTATGGCTACACCTTC.